This T cell receptor beta chain was obtained from a study of blood T cell repertoires in COVID-19. Study-level background: Acute and convalescent COVID-19 samples came from the United States, Italy and Spain. Nucleic acid was either cDNA or gDNA, and it came from T cells, B-cell-depleted T cells, or PBMCs.

In the study's own analysis: Estimates of nucleated cell counts were drawn from the amplification of reference gene primers. Libraries were prepared by immunoSEQ multiplex PCR; TCRdb keeps only in-frame clonotypes and omits some of them. D and trimming were read from the DNA, whereas the V and J calls and clone size are those reported in that table. This table has about 58,000 clones, around nine tenths appearing once. J was trimmed by 5 bases and V by 4 bases; bases with no gene match: 9. CDR1 is KGHDR, CDR2 SFDVKD, per germline. CDR3 length: 16 amino acids. The sample comprised peripheral blood. This sequence originates from a woman aged 55-70 years with active COVID-19. This chain joins TRBV24-1 and TRBJ2-5, with TRBD1 matching over 10 bases. CDR3: CATSDPTGTGAETQYF. The DNA for the CDR3 is TGTGCCACCAGTGACCCAACCGGGACAGGGGCTGAGACCCAGTACTTC.